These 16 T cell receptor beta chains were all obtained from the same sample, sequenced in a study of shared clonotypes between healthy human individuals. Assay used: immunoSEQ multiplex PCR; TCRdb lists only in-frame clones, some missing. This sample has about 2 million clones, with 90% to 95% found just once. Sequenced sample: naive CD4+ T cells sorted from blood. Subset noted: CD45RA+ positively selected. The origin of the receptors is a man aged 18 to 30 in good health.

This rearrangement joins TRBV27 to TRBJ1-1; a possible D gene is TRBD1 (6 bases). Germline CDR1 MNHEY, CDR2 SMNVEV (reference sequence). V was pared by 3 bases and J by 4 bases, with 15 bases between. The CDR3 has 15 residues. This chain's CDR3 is CASSLPPGAGTEAFF. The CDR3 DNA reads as TGTGCCAGCAGTTTGCCCCCGGGGGCCGGCACTGAAGCTTTCTTT.

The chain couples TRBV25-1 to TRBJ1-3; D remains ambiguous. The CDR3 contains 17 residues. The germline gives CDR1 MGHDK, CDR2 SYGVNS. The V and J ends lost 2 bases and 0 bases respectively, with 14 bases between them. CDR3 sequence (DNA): TGTGCCAGCAGTGAAGGGCCTCGGACGGTCTCTGGAAACACCATATATTTT. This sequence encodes CASSEGPRTVSGNTIYF.

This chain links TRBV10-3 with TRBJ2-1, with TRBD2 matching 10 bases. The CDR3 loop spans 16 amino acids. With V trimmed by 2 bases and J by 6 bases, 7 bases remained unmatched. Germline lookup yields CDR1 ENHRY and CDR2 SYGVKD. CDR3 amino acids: CAISELGSGRANEQFF. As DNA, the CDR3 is TGTGCCATCAGTGAGCTGGGGAGCGGGAGGGCCAATGAGCAGTTCTTC.

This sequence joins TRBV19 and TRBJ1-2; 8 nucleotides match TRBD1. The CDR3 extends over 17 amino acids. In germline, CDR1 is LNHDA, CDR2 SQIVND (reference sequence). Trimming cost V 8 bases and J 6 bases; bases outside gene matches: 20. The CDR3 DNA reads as TGTGCCAGTTTTTTTTCACCGAGCAGGGGGCAGATCGATGGCTACACCTTC. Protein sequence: CASFFSPSRGQIDGYTF.

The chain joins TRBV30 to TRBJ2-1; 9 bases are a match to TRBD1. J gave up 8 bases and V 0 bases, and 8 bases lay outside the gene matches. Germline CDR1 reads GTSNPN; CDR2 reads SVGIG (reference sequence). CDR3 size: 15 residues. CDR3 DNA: TGTGCCTGGAGTGTACGGGACAGGGATCTTTATGAGCAGTTCTTC. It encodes CAWSVRDRDLYEQFF.

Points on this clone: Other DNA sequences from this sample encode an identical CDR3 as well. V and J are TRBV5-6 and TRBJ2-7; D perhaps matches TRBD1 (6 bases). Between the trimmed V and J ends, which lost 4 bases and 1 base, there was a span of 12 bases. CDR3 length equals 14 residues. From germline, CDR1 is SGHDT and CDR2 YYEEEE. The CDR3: CASSETGLSYEQYF. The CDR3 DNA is TGTGCCAGCAGCGAAACAGGGCTATCCTACGAGCAGTACTTC.

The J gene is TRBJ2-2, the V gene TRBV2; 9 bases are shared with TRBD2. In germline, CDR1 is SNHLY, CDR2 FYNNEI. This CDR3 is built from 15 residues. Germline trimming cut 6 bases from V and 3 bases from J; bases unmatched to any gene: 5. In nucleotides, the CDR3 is TGTGCCAGCAGATGGACTAGCGTGGACACCGGGGAGCTGTTTTTT. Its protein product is CASRWTSVDTGELFF.

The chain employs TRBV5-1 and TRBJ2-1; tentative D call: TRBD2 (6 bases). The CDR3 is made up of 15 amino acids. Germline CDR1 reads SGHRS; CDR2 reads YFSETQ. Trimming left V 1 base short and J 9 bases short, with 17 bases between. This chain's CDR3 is CASSLTLAANPEQFF. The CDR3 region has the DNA TGCGCCAGCAGCTTGACCTTAGCGGCCAACCCTGAGCAGTTCTTC.

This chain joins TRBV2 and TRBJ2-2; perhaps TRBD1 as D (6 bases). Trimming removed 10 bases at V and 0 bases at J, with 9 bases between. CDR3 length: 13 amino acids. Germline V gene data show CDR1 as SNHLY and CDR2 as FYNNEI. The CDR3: CATQGTNTGELFF. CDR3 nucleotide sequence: TGTGCCACCCAGGGGACGAACACCGGGGAGCTGTTTTTT.

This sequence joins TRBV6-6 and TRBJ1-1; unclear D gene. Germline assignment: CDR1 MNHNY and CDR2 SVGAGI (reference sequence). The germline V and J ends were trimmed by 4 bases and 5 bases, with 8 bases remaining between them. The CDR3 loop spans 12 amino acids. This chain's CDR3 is CASSLVGTEAFF. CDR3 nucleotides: TGTGCCAGCAGTTTGGTGGGGACTGAAGCTTTCTTT.

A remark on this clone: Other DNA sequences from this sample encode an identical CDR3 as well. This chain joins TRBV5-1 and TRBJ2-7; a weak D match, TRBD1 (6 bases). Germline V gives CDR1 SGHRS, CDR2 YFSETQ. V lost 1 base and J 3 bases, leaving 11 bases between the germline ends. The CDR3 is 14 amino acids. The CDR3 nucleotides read TGCGCCAGCAGCTTGTCCGGACAGAGCTACGAGCAGTACTTC. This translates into CASSLSGQSYEQYF.

CDR3 sequence: CASSLSSGPQETQYF. The CDR3 nucleotides are TGTGCCAGCAGCTTAAGTAGCGGCCCCCAAGAGACCCAGTACTTC. The chain uses TRBV11-2 and TRBJ2-5; D is possibly TRBD2 (6 bases). The CDR3 consists of 15 residues. Per the germline V gene, CDR1 is SGHAT and CDR2 is FQNNGV. Trimming stripped 2 bases from V and 1 base from J, with 11 bases between.

CDR3 nucleotide sequence: TGTGCCACCAGCAGAGCCGTGGGGACAGGGACCTACGAGCAGTACTTC. It is translated as CATSRAVGTGTYEQYF. The chain joins TRBV15 to TRBJ2-7; TRBD1 matches at 9 bases. The J segment lost 2 bases and the V segment lost 1 base, leaving 6 bases of the junction unmatched. Germline-derived CDR1 and CDR2 are LNHNV and YYDKDF (reference sequence). This CDR3 is built from 16 residues. The full variable domain, its missing parts supplied by reference TRBV15 and TRBJ2-7, is DAMVIQNPRYQVTQFGKPVTLSCSQTLNHNVMYWYQQKSSQAPKLLFHYYDKDFNNEADTPDNFQSRRPNTSFCFLDIRSPGLGDTAMYLCATSRAVGTGTYEQYFGPGTRLTVT.

The CDR3 DNA sequence: TGTGGAACCCAGGGGGCTCTAAGAGAGACCCAGTACTTC. Residues: CGTQGALRETQYF. The J gene is TRBJ2-5, the V gene TRBV5-6; 8 bases align to TRBD1. Germline V gene sequence: CDR1 SGHDT, CDR2 YYEEEE. The CDR3 extends over 13 amino acids. Combining the CDR3 with reference TRBV5-6 and TRBJ2-5 gives the whole variable domain DAGVTQSPTHLIKTRGQQVTLRCSPKSGHDTVSWYQQALGQGPQFIFQYYEEEERQRGNFPDRFSGHQFPNYSSELNVNALLLGDSALYLCGTQGALRETQYFGPGTRLLVL.

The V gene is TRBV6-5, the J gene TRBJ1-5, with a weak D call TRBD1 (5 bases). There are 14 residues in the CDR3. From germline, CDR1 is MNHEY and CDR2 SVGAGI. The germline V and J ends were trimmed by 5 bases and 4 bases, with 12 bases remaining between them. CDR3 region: CASSPRQTNQPQHF. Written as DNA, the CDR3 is TGTGCCAGCAGTCCTAGACAGACAAATCAGCCCCAGCATTTT.

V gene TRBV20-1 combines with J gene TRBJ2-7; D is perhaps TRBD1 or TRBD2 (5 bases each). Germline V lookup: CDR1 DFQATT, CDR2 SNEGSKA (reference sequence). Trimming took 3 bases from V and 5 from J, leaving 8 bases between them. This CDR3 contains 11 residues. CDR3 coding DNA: TGCAGTGCTAGCCTGGGGGACGAGCAGTACTTC. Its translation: CSASLGDEQYF.